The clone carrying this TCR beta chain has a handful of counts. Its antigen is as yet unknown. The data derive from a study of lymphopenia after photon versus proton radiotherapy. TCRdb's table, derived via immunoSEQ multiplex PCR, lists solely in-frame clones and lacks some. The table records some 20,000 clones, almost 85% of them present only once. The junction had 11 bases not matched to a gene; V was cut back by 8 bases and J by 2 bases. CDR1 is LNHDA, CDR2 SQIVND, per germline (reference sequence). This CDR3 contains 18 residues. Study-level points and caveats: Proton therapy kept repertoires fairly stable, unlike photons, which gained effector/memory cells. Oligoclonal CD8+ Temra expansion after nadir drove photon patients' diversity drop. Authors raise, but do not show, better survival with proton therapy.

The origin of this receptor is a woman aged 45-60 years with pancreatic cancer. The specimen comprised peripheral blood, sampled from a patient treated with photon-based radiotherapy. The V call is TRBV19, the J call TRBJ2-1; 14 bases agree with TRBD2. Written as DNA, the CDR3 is TGTGCCAGTGACCCCATCGGACTAGCGGGAGGTACCTACAATGAGCAGTTCTTC. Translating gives CASDPIGLAGGTYNEQFF.